This T cell receptor beta chain was recovered during a study of shared clonotypes between healthy human individuals. Findings of the study overall: Rarefaction demonstrated incomplete sorted-subset sequencing despite large depth.

The germline CDR1 and CDR2 sequences are WSHSY and SAAADI. The V gene lost 3 bases and the J gene lost 6 bases, with 14 bases spanning the gap. The CDR3 is 14 residues long. Evenly divided among several immunoSEQ plates was the genomic DNA of each subset. In replicate PCRs of sorted subsets, roughly 210 ng DNA, 29,000 or so T cell genomes, was used. Sequencing was performed with immunoSEQ multiplex PCR; in TCRdb, only in-frame clones are kept and a portion is missing. The table has approximately 1.5 million clones, approximately 98% seen once. This clone was detected only once. Antigen unknown. Donors were healthy HIV-negative adults without recently reported acute infections or vaccinations.

The TCR originated in a man aged 25 to 40 in good health. The sequenced sample consisted of naive CD4+ T cells sorted from blood. Subset of the sample: CD45RA+ positively selected. The chain links TRBV10-2 to TRBJ1-2; no reliable D call. CDR3 region: CASSDVVNRHGYTF. In nucleotides, the CDR3 is TGCGCCAGCAGTGACGTGGTTAATCGGCATGGCTACACCTTC.